The rows below give T cell receptor beta chains drawn from one sample of a study of blood T cell repertoires in COVID-19. Some clones are missing from TCRdb's copy, which holds only in-frame ones; the method was immunoSEQ multiplex PCR. The data show fewer than 350,000 clones, 65% to 90% seen once. Sequenced: PBMCs or T cells enriched from blood (not recorded which). The receptor source for this set is a woman between 40 and 50 years old with acute COVID-19. Each CDR3 is given with its conserved first and last residue. A D gene is named only where the DNA matches it firmly. Size values are once, few and many counts, or a class for expanded clones, and some rows have none.

.	TRBV24-1	TRBD2	TRBJ2-1	CATSFGRADNEQFF	TGTGCCACCAGTTTCGGGAGGGCCGACAATGAGCAGTTCTTC
.	TRBV7-2	TRBD2	TRBJ2-1	CASSPAGGLMNEQFF	TGTGCCAGCAGCCCCGCGGGGGGACTAATGAATGAGCAGTTCTTC
.	TRBV2	.	TRBJ2-7	CASSVRGYEQYF	TGTGCCAGCAGTGTTCGGGGCTACGAGCAGTACTTC
.	TRBV18	.	TRBJ1-5	CASSPPEVEQPQHF	TGTGCCAGCTCACCACCGGAGGTAGAACAGCCCCAGCATTTT
.	TRBV28	TRBD1	TRBJ1-4	CASSLDRGRRNEKLFF	TGTGCCAGCAGCCTAGACAGGGGGCGACGTAATGAAAAACTGTTTTTT
.	TRBV6-2/TRBV6-3	TRBD1	TRBJ1-1	CASSHASKQGFHTEAFF	TGTGCCAGCAGTCACGCAAGTAAACAGGGGTTTCACACTGAAGCTTTCTTT
few	TRBV4-1	.	TRBJ2-1	CASSQGGRGNEQFF	TGCGCCAGCAGCCAAGGAGGGAGAGGCAATGAGCAGTTCTTC
.	TRBV7-2	.	TRBJ2-1	CASSLEPGVGFF	TGTGCCAGCAGCTTAGAACCGGGGGTAGGGTTCTTC
.	TRBV6-1	.	TRBJ1-5	CASSELGSGASNQPQHF	TGTGCCAGCAGTGAACTCGGTTCAGGGGCTAGCAATCAGCCCCAGCATTTT
.	TRBV3-1/TRBV3-2	.	TRBJ2-1	CASSQEPSRDEQFF	TGTGCCAGCAGCCAAGAGCCCTCCCGCGATGAGCAGTTCTTC
.	TRBV27	.	TRBJ1-1	CASSPIGYRTMNTEAFF	TGTGCCAGCAGCCCTATCGGATACAGGACCATGAACACTGAAGCTTTCTTT
.	TRBV19	TRBD1	TRBJ2-7	CASRSSGTGSSYEQYF	TGTGCCAGTAGATCATCCGGGACAGGTAGTTCCTACGAGCAGTACTTC
.	TRBV4-2	TRBD1	TRBJ2-1	CASSQDLRDRVVLGQFF	TGTGCCAGCAGCCAAGACCTCCGGGACAGGGTGGTACTCGGGCAGTTCTTC
.	TRBV7-8	TRBD2	TRBJ2-5	CASSVRTRQETQYF	TGTGCCAGCAGCGTTCGGACTAGACAAGAGACCCAGTACTTC
.	TRBV28	.	TRBJ1-5	CASSPSSNQPQHF	TGTGCCAGCAGCCCATCTAGCAATCAGCCCCAGCATTTT
.	TRBV28	TRBD2	TRBJ2-1	CASSLAPLAEGQFF	TGTGCCAGCAGTTTAGCCCCCCTAGCGGAAGGGCAGTTCTTC
.	TRBV11-3	TRBD1	TRBJ1-6	CASSLDGTGSSPLHF	TGTGCCAGCAGCTTAGATGGGACAGGGTCATCACCCCTCCACTTT
.	TRBV21-1	.	TRBJ1-1	CASSGAYTIRTEAFF	TGTGCCAGCAGTGGGGCATACACAATTCGCACTGAAGCTTTCTTT
.	TRBV18	.	TRBJ2-7	CASSPPNRVDEQYF	TGTGCCAGCTCACCACCGAACAGGGTAGACGAGCAGTACTTC
once	TRBV7-8	.	TRBJ2-3	CASSLSPLGPSTDTQYF	TGTGCCAGCAGCTTATCCCCCTTGGGGCCAAGCACAGATACGCAGTATTTT
.	TRBV3-1/TRBV3-2	.	TRBJ1-1	CASSQALETNTEAFF	TGTGCCAGCAGCCAAGCTCTAGAGACGAACACTGAAGCTTTCTTT
.	TRBV11-2	.	TRBJ1-4	CASSYGQPTNEKLFF	TGTGCCAGCAGCTACGGACAGCCAACTAATGAAAAACTGTTTTTT
.	TRBV7-2	TRBD2	TRBJ2-1	CASSPHPLGTSGYNEQFF	TGTGCCAGCAGCCCGCATCCTTTAGGGACTAGCGGATACAATGAGCAGTTCTTC
.	TRBV19	TRBD1	TRBJ2-3	CASRRDRGTDTQYF	TGTGCCAGTAGGAGAGACAGGGGCACAGATACGCAGTATTTT
.	TRBV7-9	.	TRBJ1-1	CASSHRTEGEAFF	TGTGCCAGCAGCCACCGGACAGAGGGGGAAGCTTTCTTT
once	TRBV5-4	TRBD2	TRBJ2-5	CASSRRLAGEETQYF	TGTGCCAGCAGCAGGAGACTAGCGGGGGAAGAGACCCAGTACTTC
.	TRBV24-1	TRBD2	TRBJ2-7	CATSRGRGVSYEQYF	TGTGCCACCAGTCGTGGGAGGGGCGTCTCCTACGAGCAGTACTTC
.	TRBV2	.	TRBJ1-4	CASARDFNEKLFF	TGTGCCAGCGCGAGGGACTTTAATGAAAAACTGTTTTTT
.	TRBV6-5	TRBD1	TRBJ2-3	CASSWRDRITDTQYF	TGTGCCAGCAGTTGGAGGGACAGGATTACAGATACGCAGTATTTT
.	TRBV6-2/TRBV6-3	TRBD1	TRBJ2-7	CASSNSGTGMGEQYF	TGTGCCAGCAGTAACTCCGGGACAGGGATGGGGGAGCAGTACTTC
.	TRBV4-3	TRBD2	TRBJ2-7	CASSQDPGGSSRAYEQYF	TGCGCCAGCAGCCAAGATCCGGGGGGGTCATCTAGGGCCTACGAGCAGTACTTC
.	TRBV6-5	TRBD1	TRBJ1-2	CASGGQLTSYGYTF	TGTGCCAGCGGGGGACAGTTGACTTCCTATGGCTACACCTTC
few	TRBV5-6	TRBD1	TRBJ1-5	CASSLAGQGGRQPQHF	TGTGCCAGCAGCTTGGCCGGACAGGGGGGTCGTCAGCCCCAGCATTTT
.	TRBV7-2	.	TRBJ1-6	CASSLETGRNSPLHF	TGTGCCAGCAGCTTGGAAACAGGGAGAAATTCACCCCTCCACTTT
.	TRBV5-1	TRBD2	TRBJ2-3	CASSLEAGRSTDTQYF	TGCGCCAGCAGCTTGGAAGCGGGGCGAAGCACAGATACGCAGTATTTT
once	TRBV2	TRBD2	TRBJ2-5	CASGLAGGGTQYF	TGTGCCAGCGGATTGGCGGGGGGAGGCACCCAGTACTTC
.	TRBV7-9	TRBD1	TRBJ1-2	CASALLGTGGMWSYGYTF	TGTGCCAGCGCCCTCTTGGGGACAGGGGGAATGTGGTCCTATGGCTACACCTTC
.	TRBV25-1	TRBD2	TRBJ2-5	CASSEFHGTSGGTQYF	TGTGCCAGCAGTGAATTCCACGGGACTAGCGGGGGGACCCAGTACTTC
.	TRBV5-1	.	TRBJ1-4	CASRLGALDEKLFF	TGCGCCAGCAGACTGGGGGCCCTGGATGAAAAACTGTTTTTT
.	TRBV7-9	TRBD2	TRBJ2-7	CASSDGVGGRRGEEQYF	TGTGCCAGCAGCGACGGTGTCGGGGGGAGGCGAGGGGAAGAGCAGTACTTC
.	TRBV11-2	.	TRBJ2-5	CASSIRGEETQYF	TGTGCCAGCAGCATACGCGGTGAAGAGACCCAGTACTTC
.	TRBV27	TRBD1	TRBJ1-2	CASRQMTGRYYGYTF	TGTGCCAGCAGACAAATGACAGGGCGCTACTATGGCTACACCTTC
.	TRBV7-7	.	TRBJ2-3	CASSLGPGAAASTDTQYF	TGTGCTAGCAGCTTAGGTCCAGGGGCGGCGGCTAGCACAGATACGCAGTATTTT
few	TRBV28	.	TRBJ2-2	CASSNRGPYYGLADTGELFF	TGTGCCAGCAGTAACAGGGGGCCCTATTACGGACTAGCGGACACCGGGGAGCTGTTTTTT
.	TRBV18	TRBD2	TRBJ2-1	CASSPGTSGGLKNEQFF	TGTGCCAGCTCACCAGGGACTAGCGGGGGTCTCAAAAATGAGCAGTTCTTC
.	TRBV7-8	.	TRBJ2-1	CASSLRWQGIGYNEQFF	TGTGCCAGCAGCTTACGGTGGCAGGGGATAGGGTACAATGAGCAGTTCTTC
.	TRBV3-1/TRBV3-2	TRBD2	TRBJ2-3	CASSLAGGRDTQYF	TGTGCCAGCAGTCTAGCGGGAGGGAGAGATACGCAGTATTTT